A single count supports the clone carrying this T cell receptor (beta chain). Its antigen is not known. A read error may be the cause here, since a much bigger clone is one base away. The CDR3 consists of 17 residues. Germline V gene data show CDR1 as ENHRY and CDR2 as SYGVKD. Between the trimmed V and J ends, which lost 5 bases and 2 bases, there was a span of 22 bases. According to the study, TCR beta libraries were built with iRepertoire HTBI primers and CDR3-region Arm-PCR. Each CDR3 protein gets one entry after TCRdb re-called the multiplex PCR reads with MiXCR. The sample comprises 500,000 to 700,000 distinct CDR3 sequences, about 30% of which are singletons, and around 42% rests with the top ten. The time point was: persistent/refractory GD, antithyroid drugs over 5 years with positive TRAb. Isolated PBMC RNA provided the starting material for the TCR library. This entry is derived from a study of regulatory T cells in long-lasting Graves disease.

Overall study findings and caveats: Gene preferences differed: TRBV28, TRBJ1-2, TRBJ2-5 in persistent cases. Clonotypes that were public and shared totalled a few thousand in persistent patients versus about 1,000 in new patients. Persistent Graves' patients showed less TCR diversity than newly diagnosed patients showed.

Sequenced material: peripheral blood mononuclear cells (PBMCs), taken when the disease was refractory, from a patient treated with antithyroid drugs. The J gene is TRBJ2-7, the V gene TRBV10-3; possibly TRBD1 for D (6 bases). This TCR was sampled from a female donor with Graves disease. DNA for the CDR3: TGTGCCATCAGTTTTAGCCTCTTGGGGACAAGGACCTACGAGCAGTACTTC. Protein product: CAISFSLLGTRTYEQYF.